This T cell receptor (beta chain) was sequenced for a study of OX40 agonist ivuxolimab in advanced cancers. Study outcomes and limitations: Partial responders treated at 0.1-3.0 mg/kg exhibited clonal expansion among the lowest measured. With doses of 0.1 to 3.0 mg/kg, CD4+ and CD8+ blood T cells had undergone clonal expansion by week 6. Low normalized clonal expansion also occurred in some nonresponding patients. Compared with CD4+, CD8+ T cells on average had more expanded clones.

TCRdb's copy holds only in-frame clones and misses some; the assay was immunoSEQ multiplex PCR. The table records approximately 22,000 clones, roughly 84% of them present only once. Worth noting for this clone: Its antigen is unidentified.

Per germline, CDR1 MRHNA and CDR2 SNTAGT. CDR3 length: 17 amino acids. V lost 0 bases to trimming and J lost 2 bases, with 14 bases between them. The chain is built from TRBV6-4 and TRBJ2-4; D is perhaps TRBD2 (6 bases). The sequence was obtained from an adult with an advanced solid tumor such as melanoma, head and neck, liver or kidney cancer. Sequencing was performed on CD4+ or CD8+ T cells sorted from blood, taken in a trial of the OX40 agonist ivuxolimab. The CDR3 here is CASSDSGEVSSKNIQYF. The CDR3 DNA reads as TGTGCCAGCAGTGACTCGGGGGAGGTTTCCTCCAAAAACATTCAGTACTTC.